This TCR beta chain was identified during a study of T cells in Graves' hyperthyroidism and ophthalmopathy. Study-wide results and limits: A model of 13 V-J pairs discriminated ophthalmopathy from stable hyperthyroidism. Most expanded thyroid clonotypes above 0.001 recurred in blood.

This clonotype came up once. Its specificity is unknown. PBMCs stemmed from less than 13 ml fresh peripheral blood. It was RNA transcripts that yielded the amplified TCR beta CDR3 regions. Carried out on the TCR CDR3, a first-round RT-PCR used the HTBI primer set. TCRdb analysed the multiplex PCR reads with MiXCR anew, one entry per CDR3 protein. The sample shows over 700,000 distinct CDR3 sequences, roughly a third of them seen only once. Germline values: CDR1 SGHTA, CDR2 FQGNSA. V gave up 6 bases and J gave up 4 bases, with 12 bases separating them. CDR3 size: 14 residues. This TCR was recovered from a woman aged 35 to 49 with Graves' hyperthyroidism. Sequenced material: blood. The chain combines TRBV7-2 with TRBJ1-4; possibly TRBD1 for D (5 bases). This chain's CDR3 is CASRPGGSNEKLFF. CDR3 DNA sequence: TGTGCCAGCAGGCCCGGGGGTAGTAATGAAAAACTGTTTTTT.